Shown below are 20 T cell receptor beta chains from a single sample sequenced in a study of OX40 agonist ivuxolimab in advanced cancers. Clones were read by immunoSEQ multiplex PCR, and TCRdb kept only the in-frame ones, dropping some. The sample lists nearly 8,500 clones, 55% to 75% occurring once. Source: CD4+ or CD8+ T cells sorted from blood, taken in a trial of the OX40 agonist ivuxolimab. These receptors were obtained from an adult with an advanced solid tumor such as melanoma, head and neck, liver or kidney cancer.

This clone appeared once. For the CDR3, the DNA is TGTGCCAGCAGTGAAGTGGTGGCGATGAACACTGAAGCTTTCTTT. It is translated as CASSEVVAMNTEAFF. The gene calls are TRBV6-1 and TRBJ1-1, with D unresolved. V lost 1 base and J 0 bases, leaving 9 bases between the germline ends. The germline V gene has CDR1 MNHNS and CDR2 SASEGT. The CDR3 is 15 residues long.

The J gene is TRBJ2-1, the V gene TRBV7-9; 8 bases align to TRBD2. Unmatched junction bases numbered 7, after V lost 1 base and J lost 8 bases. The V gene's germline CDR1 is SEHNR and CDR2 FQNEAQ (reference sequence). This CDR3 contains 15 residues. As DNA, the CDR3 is TGTGCCAGCAGCTTAGGAGGACTAGCTACAGATGAGCAGTTCTTC. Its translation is CASSLGGLATDEQFF.

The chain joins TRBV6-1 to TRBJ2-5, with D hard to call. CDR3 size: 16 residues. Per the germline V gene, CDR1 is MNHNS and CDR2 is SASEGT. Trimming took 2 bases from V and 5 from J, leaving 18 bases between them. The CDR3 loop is CASSEPGRGRRETQYF. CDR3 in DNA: TGTGCCAGCAGTGAACCCGGACGAGGTCGTCGGGAGACCCAGTACTTC.

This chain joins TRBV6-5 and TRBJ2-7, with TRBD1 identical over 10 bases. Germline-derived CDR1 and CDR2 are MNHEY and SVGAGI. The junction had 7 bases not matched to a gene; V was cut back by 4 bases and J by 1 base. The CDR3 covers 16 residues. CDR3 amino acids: CASSFDRDRGSYEQYF. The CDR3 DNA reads TGTGCCAGCAGTTTTGACCGGGACAGGGGATCCTACGAGCAGTACTTC.

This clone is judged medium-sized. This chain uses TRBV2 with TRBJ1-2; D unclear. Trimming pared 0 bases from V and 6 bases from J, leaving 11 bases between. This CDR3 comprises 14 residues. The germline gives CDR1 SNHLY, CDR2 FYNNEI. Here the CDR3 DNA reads TGTGCCAGCAGTGAAGCCCCGTCCAGGAATGGCTACACCTTC. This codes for CASSEAPSRNGYTF.

The CDR3 sequence: CASSFTSGGAHNEQFF. CDR3 nucleotides: TGCGCCAGCAGCTTTACTAGCGGGGGGGCTCACAATGAGCAGTTCTTC. The chain carries TRBV5-1 and TRBJ2-1; TRBD2 aligns across 13 bases. V lost 2 bases and J lost 5; bases outside the gene matches: 4. Per germline, CDR1 SGHRS and CDR2 YFSETQ. There are 16 residues in the CDR3.

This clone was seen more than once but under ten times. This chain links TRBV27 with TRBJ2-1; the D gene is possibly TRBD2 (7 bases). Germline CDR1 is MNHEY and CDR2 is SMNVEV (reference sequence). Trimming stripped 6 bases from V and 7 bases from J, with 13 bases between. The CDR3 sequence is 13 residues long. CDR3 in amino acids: CASSVAGANEQFF. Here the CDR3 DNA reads TGTGCCAGCAGCGTCGCGGGGGCTAATGAGCAGTTCTTC.

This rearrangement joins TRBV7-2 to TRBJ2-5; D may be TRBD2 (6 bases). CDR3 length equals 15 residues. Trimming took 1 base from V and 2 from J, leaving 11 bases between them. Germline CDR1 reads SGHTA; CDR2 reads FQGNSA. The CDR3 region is CASSLVRREQETQYF. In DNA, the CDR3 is TGTGCCAGCAGCTTAGTTAGGCGGGAACAAGAGACCCAGTACTTC.

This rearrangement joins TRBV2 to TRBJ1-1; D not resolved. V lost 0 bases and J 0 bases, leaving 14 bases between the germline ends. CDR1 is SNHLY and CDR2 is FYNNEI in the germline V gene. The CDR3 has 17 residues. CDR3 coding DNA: TGTGCCAGCAGTGAAGCCGTCTTGACCGTGATGAACACTGAAGCTTTCTTT. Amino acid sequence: CASSEAVLTVMNTEAFF.

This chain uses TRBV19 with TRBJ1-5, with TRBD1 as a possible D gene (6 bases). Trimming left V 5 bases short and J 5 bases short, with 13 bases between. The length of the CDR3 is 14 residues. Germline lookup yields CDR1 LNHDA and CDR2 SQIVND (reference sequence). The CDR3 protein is CASSHGGGDQPQHF. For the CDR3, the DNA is TGTGCCAGTAGTCACGGGGGGGGCGATCAGCCCCAGCATTTT. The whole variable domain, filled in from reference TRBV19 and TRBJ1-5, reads DGGITQSPKYLFRKEGQNVTLSCEQNLNHDAMYWYRQDPGQGLRLIYYSQIVNDFQKGDIAEGYSVSREKKESFPLTVTSAQKNPTAFYLCASSHGGGDQPQHFGDGTRLSIL.

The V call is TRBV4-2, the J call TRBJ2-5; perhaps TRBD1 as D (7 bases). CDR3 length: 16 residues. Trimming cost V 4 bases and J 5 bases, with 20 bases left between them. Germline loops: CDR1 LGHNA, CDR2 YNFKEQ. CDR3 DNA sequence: TGTGCCAGCAGCCCCGACTGGATAGGAGGGGGCGAGACCCAGTACTTC. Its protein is CASSPDWIGGGETQYF.

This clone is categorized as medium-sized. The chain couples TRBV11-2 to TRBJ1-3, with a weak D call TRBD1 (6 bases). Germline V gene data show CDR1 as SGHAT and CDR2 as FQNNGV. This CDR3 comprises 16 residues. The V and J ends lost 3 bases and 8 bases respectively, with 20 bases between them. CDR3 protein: CASSFWGNIKGDTIYF. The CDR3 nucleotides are TGTGCCAGCAGCTTTTGGGGCAATATTAAGGGGGACACCATATATTTT.

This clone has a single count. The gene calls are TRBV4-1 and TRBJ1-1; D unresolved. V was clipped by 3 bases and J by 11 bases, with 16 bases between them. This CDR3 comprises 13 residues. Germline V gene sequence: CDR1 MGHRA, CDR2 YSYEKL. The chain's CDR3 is CASSHRGPLDAFF. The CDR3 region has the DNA TGCGCCAGCAGCCACCGTGGGCCCCTAGACGCTTTCTTT.

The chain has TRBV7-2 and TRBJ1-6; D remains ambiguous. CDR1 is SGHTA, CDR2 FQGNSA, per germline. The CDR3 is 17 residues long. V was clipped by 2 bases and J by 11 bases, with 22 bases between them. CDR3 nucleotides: TGTGCCAGCAGCTTACAGGATTGGGAGGGCCGCGCCGCACCCCTCCACTTT. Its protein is CASSLQDWEGRAAPLHF.

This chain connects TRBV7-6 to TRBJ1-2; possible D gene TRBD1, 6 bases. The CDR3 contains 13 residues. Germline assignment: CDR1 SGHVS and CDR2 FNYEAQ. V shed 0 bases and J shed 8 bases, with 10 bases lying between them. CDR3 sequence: CASSLAGARGYTF. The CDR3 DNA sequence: TGTGCCAGCAGCTTAGCGGGGGCGAGGGGCTACACCTTC. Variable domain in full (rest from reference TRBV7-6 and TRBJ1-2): GAGVSQSPRYKVTKRGQDVALRCDPISGHVSLYWYRQALGQGPEFLTYFNYEAQQDKSGLPNDRFSAERPEGSISTLTIQRTEQRDSAMYRCASSLAGARGYTFGSGTRLTVV.

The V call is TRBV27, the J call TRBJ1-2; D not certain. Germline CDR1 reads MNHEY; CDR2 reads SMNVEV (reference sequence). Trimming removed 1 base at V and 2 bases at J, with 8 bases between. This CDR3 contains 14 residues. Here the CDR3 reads CASSLYPENYGYTF. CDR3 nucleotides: TGTGCCAGCAGTTTATATCCAGAAAACTATGGCTACACCTTC.

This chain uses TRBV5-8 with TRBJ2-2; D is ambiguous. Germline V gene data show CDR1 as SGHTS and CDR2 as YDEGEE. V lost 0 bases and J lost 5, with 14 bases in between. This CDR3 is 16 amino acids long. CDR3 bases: TGTGCCAGCAGCTTGGTGGATAGAGTGGGGACCGGGGAGCTGTTTTTT. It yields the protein CASSLVDRVGTGELFF.

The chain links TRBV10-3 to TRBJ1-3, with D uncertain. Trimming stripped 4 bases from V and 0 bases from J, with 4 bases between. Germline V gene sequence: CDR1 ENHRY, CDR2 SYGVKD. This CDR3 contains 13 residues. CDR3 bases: TGTGCCATCAGTGCCGGCTCTGGAAACACCATATATTTT. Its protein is CAISAGSGNTIYF.

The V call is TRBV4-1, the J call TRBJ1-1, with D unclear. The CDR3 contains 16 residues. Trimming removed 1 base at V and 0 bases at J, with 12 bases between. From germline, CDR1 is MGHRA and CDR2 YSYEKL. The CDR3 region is CASSQAMSAMNTEAFF. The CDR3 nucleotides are TGCGCCAGCAGCCAAGCTATGTCCGCTATGAACACTGAAGCTTTCTTT.

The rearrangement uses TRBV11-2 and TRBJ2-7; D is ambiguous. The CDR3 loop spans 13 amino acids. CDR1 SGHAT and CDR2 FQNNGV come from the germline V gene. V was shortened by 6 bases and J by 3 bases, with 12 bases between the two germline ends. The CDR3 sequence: CASRHTDIYEQYF. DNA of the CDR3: TGTGCCAGCAGACATACTGACATCTACGAGCAGTACTTC. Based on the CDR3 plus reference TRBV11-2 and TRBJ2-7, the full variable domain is EAGVAQSPRYKIIEKRQSVAFWCNPISGHATLYWYQQILGQGPKLLIQFQNNGVVDDSQLPKDRFSAERLKGVDSTLKIQPAKLEDSAVYLCASRHTDIYEQYFGPGTRLTVT.